This T cell receptor (beta chain) was sequenced for a study of T cells after yellow fever vaccination. In TCRdb, the 5' RACE reads were re-called with MiXCR into one record per CDR3 protein. The data hold under 700,000 distinct CDR3 sequences, with around 17% observed a single time. This clonotype was detected a few times. CDR3 length: 15 amino acids. Germline-derived CDR1 and CDR2 are LGHNA and YSLEER. V was pared by 7 bases and J by 3 bases, with 11 bases of the junction left unmatched. The V call is TRBV4-3, the J call TRBJ2-7; 8 bases fit TRBD1. The input for sequencing was PBMCs, taken more than 4 days after the first yellow fever vaccination. The TCR sequence derives from a young man who received the YFV17D yellow fever vaccine. The CDR3 nucleotides read TGCGCCAGCACCCATGCGGCAGGGGGCGTCTACGAGCAGTACTTC. Its translation is CASTHAAGGVYEQYF.